Only a few counts were recorded for the clone carrying this TCR beta chain. Its antigen is as yet unknown. The J segment lost 0 bases and the V segment lost 8 bases, leaving 4 bases of the junction unmatched. This CDR3 is built from 14 residues. Germline loops: CDR1 DFQATT, CDR2 SNEGSKA (reference sequence). The sample comes from a study of blood T cells in healthy people across ages. Findings of the study overall: While age rose, TCR beta diversity per million T cells dropped in a roughly linear way.

Primed by a sample-barcoded 5' primer and a J-beta primer mix, a second PCR proceeded for 7 to 11 cycles. Template switching added a 12-random-nucleotide identifier to every cDNA molecule. One entry per CDR3 protein, called by TCRdb with MiXCR from the 5' RACE reads. The table lists fewer than 1.5 million distinct CDR3 sequences, 42% of them singletons. The specimen sequenced was blood. The V and J genes are TRBV20-1 and TRBJ2-3; 11 bases fit TRBD2. This receptor was taken from a woman under 30 in good health. CDR3 protein: CSCGTSGSTDTQYF. CDR3 DNA: TGCAGTTGCGGGACTAGCGGTAGCACAGATACGCAGTATTTT.